This section outlines one TCR beta chain sequence together with its context. Its cognate antigen is unknown. The entry originates in a study of vaccination effects on CD4 cells after COVID-19. Overall study context: Participants completed two doses of the BNT162b2 or mRNA-1273 vaccine.

Profiled with immunoSEQ multiplex PCR; TCRdb holds only in-frame clones, not every one. Of about 43,000 clones in the sample, around 78% were seen once. General observations from the study: Common cold coronaviruses were cross-recognized by only 1 of 255 vaccine-induced clones in healthy vaccinees.

The CDR3 length is 17 residues. The V gene end was trimmed by 1 base and the J gene end by 5 bases; junction bases not matched to a gene: 11. CDR1 is LGHDT and CDR2 is YNNKEL in the germline V gene (reference sequence). Antigen-specific CD4+ T cells expanded by the ViraFEST assay with viral peptide pools were then sequenced. Culturing for about 10 days preceded CD4+ T cell isolation. Recipients of the vaccine had no prior SARS-CoV-2 infection and negative nucleocapsid antibodies. The sample consisted of CD4+ T cells from PBMCs cultured with SARS-CoV-2 spike peptides, taken before COVID-19 vaccination. This receptor was taken from a human donor who received a COVID-19 vaccine. The chain joins TRBV3-1 (or the pseudogene TRBV3-2) to TRBJ2-5; 9 bases agree with TRBD2. CDR3 residues: CASSQAYPGTSWETQYF. The CDR3 region has the DNA TGTGCCAGCAGCCAAGCGTACCCCGGGACTAGCTGGGAGACCCAGTACTTC.